What follows is one TCR beta chain and its context. Its antigen is unidentified. Each CDR3 protein gets one entry in TCRdb, which reprocessed the 5' RACE reads and gives no DNA. In total, the table holds 200,000 to 300,000 distinct CDR3 sequences. The source of the sample is a study of T cells expressing NK-cell markers. About the study: Among the eight sequenced donors, seven tested HCMV-seropositive and one tested seronegative. Points from the study as a whole: HCMV specificity of expanded NKG2C+ T cell clones remained unclear.

This sequence originates from a young man in good health. The sequenced material came from blood T cells: a sorted CD56 or NKG2C T cell subset, CD4+ or CD8+ T cells, or bulk PBMC T cells (not recorded which).

The CDR3 loop is CASSDVGGNTDTQYF. The chain has TRBV6-1 and TRBJ2-3; TCRdb gives TRBD2 as the D gene, but with no DNA this cannot be confirmed. The CDR3 is made up of 15 amino acids. Germline V gene sequence: CDR1 MNHNS, CDR2 SASEGT.